The clone carrying this T cell receptor (beta chain) appeared a few times. Its target is not known. V was cut by 7 bases and J by 6 bases, with 16 bases left in between. There are 13 residues in the CDR3. Germline values: CDR1 SQVTM, CDR2 ANQGSEA. This sample stems from a study of PD-L1 blockade in urothelial cancer. Turning to the study itself: Of roughly 30 patients, some 24 were males with bladder-origin urothelial cancer.

Points from the study as a whole: Where pretreatment blood TCR clonality fell below the median, better survival was predicted.

Measured with immunoSEQ multiplex PCR; TCRdb has only the in-frame clones, and not every one. The sample records about 72,000 clones, 84% being singletons. Urothelial carcinoma in patients was locally advanced or metastatic. Every patient provided from 1 to 8 samples, collected pretreatment and on-treatment. The sequence was collected from a man between 65 and 79 years old with urothelial cancer. The sample in question was PBMCs, obtained around atezolizumab (anti-PD-L1) treatment. This chain links TRBV29-1 with TRBJ1-5; D uncertain. The CDR3, as DNA: TGCAGCGCTCAAAGCGGCGGAGGTCAGCCCCAGCATTTT. This encodes CSAQSGGGQPQHF.